The rows below give T cell receptor beta chains drawn from one sample of a study of T cell responses to AZD1222 COVID-19 vaccine. TCRdb's table, derived via immunoSEQ multiplex PCR, lists solely in-frame clones and lacks some. The sample shows 200,000 or so clones, over 80% of them seen only once. Sequenced here: peripheral blood, sampled on day 0 of MenACWY control vaccination. These TCRs come from an adult in good health. The CDR3 runs from the conserved cysteine through the conserved F or W. The order of the fields is D gene, V gene, clone size, J gene, CDR3 DNA, CDR3 protein. The D gene is left open where the match is weak. Clone size appears in some rows only: once, few, many, or a class for an expanded clone.

>.|TRBV5-6|once|TRBJ2-2
TGTGCCAGCCTTACCACCGGGACTTCGAACACCGGGGAGCTGTTTTTT
CASLTTGTSNTGELFF
>TRBD2|TRBV3-1/TRBV3-2|.|TRBJ2-3
TGTGCCAGCAGCCTTGGACTAGCGGGCACAGATACGCAGTATTTT
CASSLGLAGTDTQYF
>.|TRBV30|.|TRBJ2-1
TGTGCCTGGAGGGGGTCTTTCGAGCAGTTCTTC
CAWRGSFEQFF
>.|TRBV6-5|.|TRBJ1-2
TGTGCCAGCACCTCAACGGGACACGGCTACACCTTC
CASTSTGHGYTF
>.|TRBV27|.|TRBJ2-7
TGTGCCAGCAGTCCCTTAGGGCCTGGCAGCTACGAGCAGTACTTC
CASSPLGPGSYEQYF
>TRBD2|TRBV7-6|.|TRBJ2-1
TGTGCCAGCAGCTTAGGAGCGGGGGGGAACAATGAGCAGTTCTTC
CASSLGAGGNNEQFF
>.|TRBV28|.|TRBJ1-2
TGTGCCAGCAGTTTGCCAGTCTATGGCTACACCTTC
CASSLPVYGYTF
>TRBD2|TRBV5-1|.|TRBJ2-3
TGCGCCAGCAGCCCTCTTCATAGCGGGGTGGGCACAGATACGCAGTATTTT
CASSPLHSGVGTDTQYF
>TRBD1|TRBV6-1|.|TRBJ2-5
TGTGCCAGCAGTGAAATGATGACAGGGCGAGAGACCCAGTACTTC
CASSEMMTGRETQYF
>TRBD1|TRBV27|.|TRBJ1-6
TGTGCCAGCAGCGACCATAAACAGGGGCCCTATTCACCCCTCCACTTT
CASSDHKQGPYSPLHF